Below are 27 T cell receptor beta chains sequenced from a single sample in a study of blood T cell repertoires in COVID-19. Generated by immunoSEQ multiplex PCR, the TCRdb table keeps only in-frame clones and is missing some. The sample lists about 140,000 clones; 88% were seen once. Material: peripheral blood. These TCRs come from a man aged 50-59 years with active or convalescent COVID-19.

This clone appeared once. The chain carries TRBV18 and TRBJ2-7; D gene uncertain. The CDR3 has 13 amino acids. CDR1 KGHSH and CDR2 LQKENI come from the germline V gene. V lost 5 bases and J lost 3, with 11 bases in between. The CDR3 here is CASSTTSNYEQYF. In DNA form, the CDR3 reads TGTGCCAGCTCAACAACATCCAACTACGAGCAGTACTTC.

The chain carries TRBV6-5 and TRBJ2-2; possibly TRBD2 for D (6 bases). CDR1 is MNHEY, CDR2 SVGAGI, per germline. V was cut by 5 bases and J by 6 bases, with 16 bases left in between. The CDR3 loop spans 15 amino acids. The chain's CDR3 is CASSLTGTGAGELFF. CDR3 in DNA: TGTGCCAGCAGTCTTACCGGGACGGGGGCCGGGGAGCTGTTTTTT.

J is TRBJ2-7 and V is TRBV28; TRBD2 aligns across 10 bases. CDR1 and CDR2 from the germline V gene are MDHEN and SYDVKM. V shed 5 bases and J 1 base; nucleotides not matched to a gene: 5. The CDR3 loop spans 15 amino acids. The CDR3 region is CASSDLAGVSYEQYF. The CDR3 DNA sequence: TGTGCCAGCAGTGACCTAGCGGGAGTTTCCTACGAGCAGTACTTC.

V usage is TRBV24-1 and J usage is TRBJ2-4; 9 nucleotides line up with TRBD1. Germline V gives CDR1 KGHDR, CDR2 SFDVKD. V dropped 4 bases and J dropped 0; count of bases not matched to a gene: 6. The CDR3 is 17 amino acids. Written as DNA, the CDR3 is TGTGCCACCAGTGAGGCGGGGGACAGGGTAGCCAAAAACATTCAGTACTTC. Translated, it gives CATSEAGDRVAKNIQYF.

This chain joins TRBV28 and TRBJ1-3; TRBD1 might be the D (5 bases). Germline-derived CDR1 and CDR2 are MDHEN and SYDVKM. CDR3 length equals 15 residues. Trimming shortened V by 7 bases and J by 3 bases, and 16 bases separated the two germline ends. The CDR3 protein is CASTSSGVGGNTIYF. CDR3 coding DNA: TGTGCCAGCACCTCATCGGGGGTGGGTGGAAACACCATATATTTT. The full variable domain, in which reference TRBV28 and TRBJ1-3 provide the parts outside the CDR3, is DVKVTQSSRYLVKRTGEKVFLECVQDMDHENMFWYRQDPGLGLRLIYFSYDVKMKEKGDIPEGYSVSREKKERFSLILESASTNQTSMYLCASTSSGVGGNTIYFGEGSWLTVV.

The chain uses TRBV4-1 and TRBJ2-2; D is uncertain. In germline, CDR1 is MGHRA, CDR2 YSYEKL. Trimming removed 4 bases at V and 5 bases at J, with 8 bases between. CDR3 size: 13 residues. The CDR3 bases are TGCGCCAGCAGCCTAACTTCTACCGGGGAGCTGTTTTTT. It is translated as CASSLTSTGELFF.

This chain connects TRBV5-1 to TRBJ1-2; 7 positions agree with TRBD1. Per germline, CDR1 SGHRS and CDR2 YFSETQ. The length of the CDR3 is 14 residues. The V segment lost 4 bases and the J segment 7 bases; nucleotides outside the gene matches: 10. The CDR3 nucleotides are TGCGCCAGCAGCGAAATGACAGGGATTCCTGGCTACACCTTC. Protein product: CASSEMTGIPGYTF.

The chain couples TRBV7-9 to TRBJ1-2; TRBD1 is a possible D gene (6 bases). V lost 2 bases and J 6 bases, leaving 10 bases between the germline ends. Germline values: CDR1 SEHNR, CDR2 FQNEAQ (reference sequence). CDR3 length equals 13 residues. The CDR3 DNA reads TGTGCCAGCAGCTTAAAGGGGGTAAATGGCTACACCTTC. Translation gives CASSLKGVNGYTF.

The chain is built from TRBV7-2 and TRBJ2-7; 13 positions agree with TRBD2. This CDR3 region has 16 residues. The V gene's germline CDR1 is SGHTA and CDR2 FQGNSA. J gave up 3 bases and V 6 bases, and 8 bases lay outside the gene matches. This CDR3 is CASRRTSGSFSYEQYF. The CDR3 DNA follows: TGTGCCAGCAGGCGGACTAGCGGGAGTTTTAGCTACGAGCAGTACTTC.

The rearrangement links TRBV5-6 to TRBJ2-5; maybe TRBD1 (6 bases). V dropped 6 bases and J dropped 2 bases, with 11 bases sitting between them. CDR1 and CDR2 (germline): SGHDT, YYEEEE. The CDR3 consists of 13 residues. CDR3 protein: CASTSGEQETQYF. The CDR3 DNA reads TGTGCCAGCACTTCAGGGGAGCAAGAGACCCAGTACTTC.

V usage is TRBV7-2 and J usage is TRBJ1-5; TRBD1 matches at 7 bases. CDR3 length: 15 residues. Trimming at V came to 5 bases and at J to 5 bases, leaving 9 bases not matched to a gene. CDR1 is SGHTA, CDR2 FQGNSA, per germline. The CDR3 nucleotides read TGTGCCAGCAGCCGTCGGACAGGTGCAGATCAGCCCCAGCATTTT. Encoded protein: CASSRRTGADQPQHF.

The chain carries TRBV7-9 and TRBJ2-1, with 7 bases aligning to TRBD2. Germline V gives CDR1 SEHNR, CDR2 FQNEAQ (reference sequence). Trimming removed 4 bases from V and 13 bases from J; junction bases left unmatched: 10. The CDR3 is 13 residues long. In nucleotides, the CDR3 is TGTGCCAGCAGCTCGTCCGTGCGGGAGTACCAGTTCTTC. Translation gives CASSSSVREYQFF.

The V call is TRBV3-1 (or the pseudogene TRBV3-2), the J call TRBJ2-7; D gene ambiguous. Germline values: CDR1 LGHDT, CDR2 YNNKEL (reference sequence). The V gene lost 4 bases and the J gene lost 0 bases, with 4 bases spanning the gap. The CDR3 runs to 12 residues. In DNA form, the CDR3 reads TGTGCCAGCAGCCGTAGCTCCTACGAGCAGTACTTC. It is translated as CASSRSSYEQYF.

The CDR3: CASSLELGRREQYF. In DNA form, the CDR3 reads TGTGCCAGCAGCTTAGAACTAGGCCGTCGCGAGCAGTACTTC. This sequence joins TRBV11-2 and TRBJ2-7; possibly TRBD2 for D (5 bases). Germline-derived CDR1 and CDR2 are SGHAT and FQNNGV. Trimming removed 0 bases at V and 6 bases at J, with 12 bases between. There are 14 residues in the CDR3.

The chain recombines TRBV7-9 with TRBJ1-5; 12 bases match TRBD1. There are 18 residues in the CDR3. CDR1 is SEHNR, CDR2 FQNEAQ, per germline (reference sequence). The V segment lost 2 bases and the J segment 3 bases; nucleotides outside the gene matches: 8. CDR3 in DNA: TGTGCCAGCAGCTTATATCCCGGGACAGGGGGCGACAATCAGCCCCAGCATTTT. It encodes CASSLYPGTGGDNQPQHF.

The chain employs TRBV28 and TRBJ1-6; tentative D call: TRBD1 (5 bases). Germline V gives CDR1 MDHEN, CDR2 SYDVKM. The CDR3 length is 16 residues. V was trimmed by 3 bases and J by 6 bases, leaving 15 bases between them. For the CDR3, the DNA is TGTGCCAGCAGTTTCTGGGGAGGGGCGCCTAATTCACCCCTCCACTTT. Translating it yields CASSFWGGAPNSPLHF. Looking up the rest from reference TRBV28 and TRBJ1-6 gives the full variable domain: DVKVTQSSRYLVKRTGEKVFLECVQDMDHENMFWYRQDPGLGLRLIYFSYDVKMKEKGDIPEGYSVSREKKERFSLILESASTNQTSMYLCASSFWGGAPNSPLHFGNGTRLTVT.

The V gene is TRBV12-3 or TRBV12-4, the J gene TRBJ2-1; possibly TRBD2 for D (6 bases). The CDR3 has 13 amino acids. The V end was cut by 8 bases, the J end by 10 bases, with 18 bases between. This CDR3 is CASFRGGVTEQFF. The CDR3 DNA reads as TGTGCCAGCTTCCGAGGAGGGGTGACGGAGCAGTTCTTC.

This clone was detected once. The chain is built from TRBV3-1 (or the pseudogene TRBV3-2) and TRBJ2-2; no clear D. Trimming left V 3 bases short and J 1 base short, with 6 bases between. The CDR3 has 14 residues. The germline CDR1 and CDR2 sequences are LGHDT and YNNKEL (reference sequence). This CDR3 reads CASSHHRNTGELFF. CDR3 coding DNA: TGTGCCAGCAGCCATCACAGGAACACCGGGGAGCTGTTTTTT.

The chain combines TRBV21-1 with TRBJ2-1; the D call of TRBD2 is as the table states it, not checked on the DNA. TRBV21-1 is an annotated pseudogene. The CDR3 loop spans 13 amino acids. The chain's CDR3 is CASCSGRTVEQFF. The CDR3 DNA is TGTGCCAGCTGTAGCGGGAGGACCGTCGAGCAGTTCTTC.

The sample holds one count of this clone. The CDR3 here is CASSFVTGVEKLFF. The CDR3 DNA reads as TGTGCCAGCAGCTTTGTAACAGGGGTTGAAAAACTGTTTTTT. The chain combines TRBV7-9 with TRBJ1-4; 7 nucleotides match TRBD1. Looked up from germline, CDR1 is SEHNR and CDR2 is FQNEAQ (reference sequence). The CDR3 covers 14 residues. The junction had 5 bases not matched to a gene; V was cut back by 3 bases and J by 7 bases.

The chain couples TRBV6-5 to TRBJ1-1; no clear D. Germline CDR1 and CDR2: MNHEY and SVGAGI. The CDR3 contains 15 residues. The ends were cut back, 0 bases at V and 3 bases at J, with 11 bases in the middle. The CDR3 is CASSYSKYGDTEAFF. In DNA form, the CDR3 reads TGTGCCAGCAGTTACTCGAAATACGGTGACACTGAAGCTTTCTTT.

The J gene is TRBJ1-1, the V gene TRBV6-5; 8 bases line up with TRBD1. CDR1 and CDR2 from the germline V gene are MNHEY and SVGAGI. J lost 4 bases, V lost 0 bases, and 1 base had no gene match. The CDR3 is 14 amino acids. Here the CDR3 DNA reads TGTGCCAGCAGTTACTCCGACAGGGGCACTGAAGCTTTCTTT. Translated, it gives CASSYSDRGTEAFF.

The count of this clone is one. J is TRBJ1-5 and V is TRBV28; 11 nucleotides match TRBD1. The CDR3 runs 16 residues. Trimming took 5 bases from V and 6 from J; bases not matched to a gene: 9. Germline V gene lookup returns CDR1 MDHEN and CDR2 SYDVKM. This chain's CDR3 is CASSTPGQGGGQPQHF. CDR3 sequence (DNA): TGTGCCAGCAGTACTCCGGGACAGGGGGGCGGTCAGCCCCAGCATTTT.

The chain is built from TRBV14 and TRBJ2-7; 11 nucleotides match TRBD1. Losses at the gene ends were 6 bases for V and 1 base for J; bases not matched to a gene: 2. This CDR3 has 14 amino acids. Germline CDR1 SGHDN, CDR2 FVKESK. The CDR3, as DNA: TGTGCCAGCAGTCGGGACAGGGGGTCCTACGAGCAGTACTTC. Its translation: CASSRDRGSYEQYF.

The chain joins TRBV20-1 to TRBJ2-1; D unclear. The germline CDR1 and CDR2 sequences are DFQATT and SNEGSKA (reference sequence). The CDR3 has 11 residues. V was pared by 0 bases and J by 12 bases, with 9 bases between. CDR3 sequence: CSARDPPGQFF. DNA of the CDR3: TGCAGTGCTAGAGATCCGCCAGGGCAGTTCTTC.

The chain uses TRBV19 and TRBJ1-5; D not certain. Germline V CDR1 and CDR2: LNHDA, SQIVND (reference sequence). The V end was cut by 3 bases, the J end by 2 bases, with 11 bases between. The CDR3 runs to 15 residues. CDR3 in DNA: TGTGCCAGTAGTATGCGAGAGGGAGGCAATCAGCCCCAGCATTTT. It codes for CASSMREGGNQPQHF. The full variable domain, in which reference TRBV19 and TRBJ1-5 provide the parts outside the CDR3, is DGGITQSPKYLFRKEGQNVTLSCEQNLNHDAMYWYRQDPGQGLRLIYYSQIVNDFQKGDIAEGYSVSREKKESFPLTVTSAQKNPTAFYLCASSMREGGNQPQHFGDGTRLSIL.

The genes are TRBV5-1 and TRBJ1-2; D may be TRBD1 (5 bases). The CDR3 is 16 amino acids. The V gene lost 0 bases and the J gene lost 0 bases, with 12 bases spanning the gap. The V gene's germline CDR1 is SGHRS and CDR2 YFSETQ. CDR3 bases: TGCGCCAGCAGCTTGGTTTACAGGAAAACTAACTATGGCTACACCTTC. It translates to CASSLVYRKTNYGYTF.